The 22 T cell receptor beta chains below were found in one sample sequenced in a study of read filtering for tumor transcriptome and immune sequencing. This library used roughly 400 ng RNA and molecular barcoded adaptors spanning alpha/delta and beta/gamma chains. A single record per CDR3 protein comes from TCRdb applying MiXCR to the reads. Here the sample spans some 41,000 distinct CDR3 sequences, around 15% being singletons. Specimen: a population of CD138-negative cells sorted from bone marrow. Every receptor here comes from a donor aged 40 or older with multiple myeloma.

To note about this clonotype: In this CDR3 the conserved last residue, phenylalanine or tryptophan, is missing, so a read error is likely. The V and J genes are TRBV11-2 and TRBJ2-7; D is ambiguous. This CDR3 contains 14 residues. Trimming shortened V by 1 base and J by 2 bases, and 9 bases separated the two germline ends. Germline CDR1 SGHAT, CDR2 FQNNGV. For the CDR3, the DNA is TGTGCCAGCAGCTTAGCCCCAGGACCCTACGAGCAGTACCTC. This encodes CASSLAPGPYEQYL.

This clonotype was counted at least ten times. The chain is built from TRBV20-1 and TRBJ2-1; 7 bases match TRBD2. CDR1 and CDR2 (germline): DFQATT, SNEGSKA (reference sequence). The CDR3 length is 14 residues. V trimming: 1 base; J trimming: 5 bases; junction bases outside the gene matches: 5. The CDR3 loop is CSARVGAGDNEQFF. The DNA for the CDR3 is TGCAGTGCTAGAGTCGGGGCGGGGGACAATGAGCAGTTCTTC.

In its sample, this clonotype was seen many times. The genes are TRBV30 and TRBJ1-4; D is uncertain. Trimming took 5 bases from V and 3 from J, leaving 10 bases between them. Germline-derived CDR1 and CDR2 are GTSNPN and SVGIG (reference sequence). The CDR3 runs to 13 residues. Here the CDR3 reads CAWSRGANEKLFF. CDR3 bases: TGTGCCTGGTCCCGTGGGGCTAATGAAAAACTGTTTTTT.

CDR3 amino acids: CAGTREGLYNEQFF. The CDR3 DNA is TGTGCCGGCACTAGGGAGGGCCTCTACAATGAGCAGTTCTTC. The rearrangement uses TRBV2 and TRBJ2-1; 7 nucleotides agree with TRBD2. CDR1 and CDR2 from the germline V gene are SNHLY and FYNNEI. The CDR3 has 14 amino acids. Germline trimming cut 11 bases from V and 3 bases from J; bases unmatched to any gene: 10.

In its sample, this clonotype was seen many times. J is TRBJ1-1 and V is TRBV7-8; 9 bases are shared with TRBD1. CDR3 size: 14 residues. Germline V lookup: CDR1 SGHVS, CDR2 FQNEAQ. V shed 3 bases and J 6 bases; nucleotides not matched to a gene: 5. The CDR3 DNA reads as TGTGCCAGCAGCTTTACAGGGGGCGATCCTGAAGCTTTCTTT. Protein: CASSFTGGDPEAFF. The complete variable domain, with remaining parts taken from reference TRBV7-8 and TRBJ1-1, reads GAGVSQSPRYKVAKRGQDVALRCDPISGHVSLFWYQQALGQGPEFLTYFQNEAQLDKSGLPSDRFFAERPEGSVSTLKIQRTQQEDSAVYLCASSFTGGDPEAFFGQGTRLTVV.

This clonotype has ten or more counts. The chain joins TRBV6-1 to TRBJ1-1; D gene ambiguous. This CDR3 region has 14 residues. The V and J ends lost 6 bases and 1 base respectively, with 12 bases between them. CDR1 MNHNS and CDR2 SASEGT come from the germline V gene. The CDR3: CASRVKGKNTEAFF. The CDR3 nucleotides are TGTGCCAGCAGGGTGAAGGGTAAGAACACTGAAGCTTTCTTT.

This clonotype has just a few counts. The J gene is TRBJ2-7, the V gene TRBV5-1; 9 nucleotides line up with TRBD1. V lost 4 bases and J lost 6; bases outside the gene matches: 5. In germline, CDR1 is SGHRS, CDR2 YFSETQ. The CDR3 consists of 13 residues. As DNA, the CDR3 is TGCGCCAGCAGCATGACAGGGGGGAGCGAGCAGTACTTC. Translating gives CASSMTGGSEQYF.

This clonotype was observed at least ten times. The CDR3 DNA is TGTGCCAGTAGTATGCGGGAACCGAACACCGGGGAGCTGTTTTTT. This encodes CASSMREPNTGELFF. The chain is built from TRBV19 and TRBJ2-2, with D possibly TRBD2 on 6 matching bases. V was shortened by 3 bases and J by 0 bases, with 8 bases between the two germline ends. Germline CDR1 and CDR2: LNHDA and SQIVND (reference sequence). This CDR3 spans 15 amino acids.

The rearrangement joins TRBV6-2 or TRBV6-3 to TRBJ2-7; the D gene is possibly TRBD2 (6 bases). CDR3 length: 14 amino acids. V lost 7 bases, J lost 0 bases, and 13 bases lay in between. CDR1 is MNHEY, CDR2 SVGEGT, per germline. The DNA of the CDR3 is TGTGCCAGCACTAGGGACTCCCTCTCCTACGAGCAGTACTTC. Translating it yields CASTRDSLSYEQYF.

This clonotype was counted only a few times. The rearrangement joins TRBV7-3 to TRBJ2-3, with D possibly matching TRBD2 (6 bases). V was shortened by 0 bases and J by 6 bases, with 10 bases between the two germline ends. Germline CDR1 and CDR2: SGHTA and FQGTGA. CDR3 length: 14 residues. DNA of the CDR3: TGTGCCAGCAGCTTAACCGGGAGTCTTGATACGCAGTATTTT. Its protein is CASSLTGSLDTQYF.

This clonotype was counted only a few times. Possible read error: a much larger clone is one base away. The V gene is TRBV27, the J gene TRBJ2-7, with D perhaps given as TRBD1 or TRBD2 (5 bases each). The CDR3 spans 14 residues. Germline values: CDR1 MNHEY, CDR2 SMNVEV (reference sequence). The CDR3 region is CACSLRDGRDEQYF. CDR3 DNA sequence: TGTGCCTGCAGTCTCCGGGACGGGCGGGACGAGCAGTACTTC.

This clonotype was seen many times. CDR3 residues: CASSRGPYQPQHF. The CDR3 DNA reads TGTGCCAGCAGCCGAGGACCCTATCAGCCCCAGCATTTT. The V and J genes are TRBV12-3 or TRBV12-4 and TRBJ1-5; D is uncertain. This CDR3 contains 13 residues. Trimming shortened V by 6 bases and J by 5 bases, and 11 bases separated the two germline ends.

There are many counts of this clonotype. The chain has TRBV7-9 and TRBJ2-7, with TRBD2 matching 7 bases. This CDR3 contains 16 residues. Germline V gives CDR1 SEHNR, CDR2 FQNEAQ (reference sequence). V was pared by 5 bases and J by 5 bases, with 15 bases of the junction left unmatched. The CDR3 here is CASSPVEPTGGHEQYF. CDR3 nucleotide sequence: TGTGCCAGCAGCCCAGTTGAACCCACGGGAGGCCACGAGCAGTACTTC.

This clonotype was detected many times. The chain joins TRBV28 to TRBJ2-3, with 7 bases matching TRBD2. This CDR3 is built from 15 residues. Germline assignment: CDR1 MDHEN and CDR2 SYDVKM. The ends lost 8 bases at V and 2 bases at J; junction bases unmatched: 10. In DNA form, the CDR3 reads TGTGCCAGCGCCGCTCCTAGCGGACTCACAGATACGCAGTATTTT. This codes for CASAAPSGLTDTQYF.

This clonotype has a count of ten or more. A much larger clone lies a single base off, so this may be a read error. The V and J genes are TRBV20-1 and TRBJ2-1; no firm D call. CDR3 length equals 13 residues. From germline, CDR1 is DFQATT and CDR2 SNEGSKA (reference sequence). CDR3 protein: CSARGFSHNGQFF. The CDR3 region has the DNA TGCAGTGCTAGAGGATTTAGCCATAATGGGCAGTTCTTC.

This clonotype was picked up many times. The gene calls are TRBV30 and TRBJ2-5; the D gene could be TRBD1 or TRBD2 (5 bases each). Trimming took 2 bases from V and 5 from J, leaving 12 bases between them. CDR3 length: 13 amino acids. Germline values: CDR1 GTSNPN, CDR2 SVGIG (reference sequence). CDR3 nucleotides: TGTGCCTGGAGTAAGGGGACCAGGGAGACCCAGTACTTC. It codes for CAWSKGTRETQYF.

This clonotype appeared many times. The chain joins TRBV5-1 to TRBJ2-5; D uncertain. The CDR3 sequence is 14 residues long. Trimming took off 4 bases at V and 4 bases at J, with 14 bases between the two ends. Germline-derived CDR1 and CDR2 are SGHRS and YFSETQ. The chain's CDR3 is CASSVSDGPETQYF. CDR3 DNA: TGCGCCAGCAGCGTTTCGGACGGCCCAGAGACCCAGTACTTC.

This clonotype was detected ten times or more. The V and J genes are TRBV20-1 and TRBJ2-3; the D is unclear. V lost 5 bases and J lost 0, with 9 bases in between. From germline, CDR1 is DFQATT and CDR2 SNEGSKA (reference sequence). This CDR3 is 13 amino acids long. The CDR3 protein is CSALVPSTDTQYF. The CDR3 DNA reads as TGCAGTGCTTTAGTCCCCAGCACAGATACGCAGTATTTT.

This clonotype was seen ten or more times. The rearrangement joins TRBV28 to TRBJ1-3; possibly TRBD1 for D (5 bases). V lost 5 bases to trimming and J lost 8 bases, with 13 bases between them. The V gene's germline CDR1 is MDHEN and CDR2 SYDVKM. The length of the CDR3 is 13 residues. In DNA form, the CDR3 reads TGTGCCAGCAGTCCCCAGGGTTGGCACACCATATATTTT. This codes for CASSPQGWHTIYF.

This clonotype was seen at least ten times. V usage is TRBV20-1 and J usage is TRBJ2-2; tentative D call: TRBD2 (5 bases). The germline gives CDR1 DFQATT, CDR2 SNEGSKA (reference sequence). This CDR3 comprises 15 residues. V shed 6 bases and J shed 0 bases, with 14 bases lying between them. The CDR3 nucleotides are TGCAGTGCACGGGGTGGACGGACGAACACCGGGGAGCTGTTTTTT. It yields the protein CSARGGRTNTGELFF.

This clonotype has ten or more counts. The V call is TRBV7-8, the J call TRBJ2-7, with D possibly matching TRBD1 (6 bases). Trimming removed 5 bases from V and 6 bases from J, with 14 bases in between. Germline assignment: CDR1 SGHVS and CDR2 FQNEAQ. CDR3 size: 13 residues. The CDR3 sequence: CASSTQAGVEQYF. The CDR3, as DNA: TGTGCCAGCAGCACCCAGGCAGGGGTCGAGCAGTACTTC.

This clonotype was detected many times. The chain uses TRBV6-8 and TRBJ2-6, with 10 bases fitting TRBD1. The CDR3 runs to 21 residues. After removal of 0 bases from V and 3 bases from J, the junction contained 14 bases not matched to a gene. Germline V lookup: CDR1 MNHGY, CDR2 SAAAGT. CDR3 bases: TGTGCCAGCAGTTACTCGATCCCCCCGGGACAGGGGAGAGGTGGGGCCAACGTCCTGACTTTC. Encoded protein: CASSYSIPPGQGRGGANVLTF.